This TCR beta chain was captured in a study of T cells in Graves' hyperthyroidism and ophthalmopathy. The source material, RNA transcripts, was used to amplify TCR beta CDR3 regions. The study used the HTBI primer set for a first-round RT-PCR of the TCR CDR3. TCRdb reanalysed the multiplex PCR reads using MiXCR and keeps one entry per CDR3 protein. The table includes 250,000 to 400,000 distinct CDR3 sequences, roughly an eighth detected once. Exclusions: uncontrolled infection, other autoimmune disease, pregnancy, lactation. This CDR3 is built from 15 residues. V was pared by 3 bases and J by 1 base, with 12 bases between. Germline V gene sequence: CDR1 DFQATT, CDR2 SNEGSKA (reference sequence). Study results and caveats: Appearing also in blood were most of the thyroid clonotypes expanded above 0.001. The model forecast ophthalmopathy, anticipating it by a median approximately 6 months before onset.

About this clonotype: Its antigen is currently unknown.

Sequenced material: blood. V is TRBV20-1 and J is TRBJ2-2; D is possibly TRBD1 (5 bases). The receptor was derived from a woman between 35 and 50 years old with Graves' ophthalmopathy. CDR3 amino acids: CSASTSGMNTGELFF. CDR3 in DNA: TGCAGTGCTAGCACCTCAGGGATGAACACCGGGGAGCTGTTTTTT.